This T cell receptor beta chain derives from a study of CD4 T cells in relation to SARS-CoV-2 and coronaviruses. To note about this clone: Antigen specificity is unknown.

The CDR3 runs 13 residues. V was pared by 4 bases and J by 3 bases, with 9 bases between. Germline V gene sequence: CDR1 SNHLY, CDR2 FYNNEI. The assay was immunoSEQ multiplex PCR, and TCRdb's table has in-frame clones only and misses some. The repertoire holds about 20,000 clones, with around 67% as singletons. The unexposed donors gave CD4+ T cells in 2011-2018, prior to COVID-19. After roughly 9 days of culture, CD4+ T cells were isolated. Sample: CD4+ T cells from PBMCs, cultured in vitro. The TCR originated in a human donor in good health. The chain couples TRBV2 to TRBJ1-2; TRBD1 might be the D (5 bases). The CDR3 reads CASSGDSDYGYTF. The CDR3 nucleotides read TGTGCCAGCAGTGGAGACAGTGACTATGGCTACACCTTC.